This TCR beta chain originates from a study of blood T cell repertoires in COVID-19. J lost 7 bases, V lost 5 bases, and 15 bases had no gene match. Germline V gene lookup returns CDR1 MDHEN and CDR2 SYDVKM. There are 17 residues in the CDR3. Libraries were prepared by immunoSEQ multiplex PCR; TCRdb keeps only in-frame clonotypes and omits some of them. The sample records 330,000 or so clones, roughly 89% being singletons. The sample was peripheral blood. The chain has TRBV28 and TRBJ1-4, with TRBD1 matching 8 bases. This sequence originates from a woman in her sixties or seventies with COVID-19, enrolled during active disease. CDR3 protein: CASSTYIRTGKGEKLFF. The CDR3 bases are TGTGCCAGCAGTACCTACATCCGGACAGGGAAGGGTGAAAAACTGTTTTTT.